These 21 T cell receptor beta chains share one sample of origin, sequenced in a study of shared clonotypes between healthy human individuals. Measured with immunoSEQ multiplex PCR; TCRdb has only the in-frame clones, and not every one. The sample lists roughly 2.2 million clones, 80% to 95% occurring once. Sequences were obtained from naive CD4+ T cells from PBMCs. Specified subset: CD45RA+ positively selected. Every receptor here comes from a man between 18 and 29 years old in good health. Some clones in this sample may be carry-over from other donors' samples.

The chain combines TRBV27 with TRBJ2-7; 7 nucleotides match TRBD1. The germline V gene has CDR1 MNHEY and CDR2 SMNVEV (reference sequence). The J segment lost 2 bases and the V segment lost 4 bases, leaving 5 bases of the junction unmatched. The CDR3 is made up of 14 amino acids. Here the CDR3 reads CASSSTGNPYEQYF. The CDR3 DNA reads TGTGCCAGCAGTTCGACAGGGAACCCCTACGAGCAGTACTTC.

The rearrangement joins TRBV7-2 to TRBJ1-2; no reliable D call. Germline CDR1 reads SGHTA; CDR2 reads FQGNSA. The CDR3 contains 13 residues. The V end was cut by 1 base, the J end by 5 bases, with 8 bases between. The CDR3 region is CASSLGTFYGYTF. In DNA form, the CDR3 reads TGTGCCAGCAGCTTAGGGACTTTTTATGGCTACACCTTC.

The V gene is TRBV4-2, the J gene TRBJ2-3, with D hard to call. The CDR3 loop spans 14 amino acids. Deletions cut 0 bases from V and 5 bases from J, with 9 bases between. Germline CDR1 reads LGHNA; CDR2 reads YNFKEQ. The CDR3 loop is CASSQDRARDTQYF. For the CDR3, the DNA is TGTGCCAGCAGCCAAGACCGTGCAAGAGATACGCAGTATTTT.

J is TRBJ1-1 and V is TRBV11-3, with 8 bases matching TRBD1. J was trimmed by 1 base and V by 1 base; bases with no gene match: 5. This CDR3 comprises 16 residues. Germline V lookup: CDR1 SGHNT, CDR2 YENEEA. This CDR3 reads CASSLGGGQGNTEAFF. The CDR3 nucleotides read TGTGCCAGCAGCTTAGGGGGCGGACAGGGGAACACTGAAGCTTTCTTT. Variable domain in full (rest from reference TRBV11-3 and TRBJ1-1): EAGVVQSPRYKIIEKKQPVAFWCNPISGHNTLYWYLQNLGQGPELLIRYENEEAVDDSQLPKDRFSAERLKGVDSTLKIQPAELGDSAVYLCASSLGGGQGNTEAFFGQGTRLTVV.

This rearrangement joins TRBV7-8 to TRBJ2-5, with a tentative D call TRBD1 (6 bases). V lost 5 bases and J 3 bases, leaving 16 bases between the germline ends. The length of the CDR3 is 15 residues. The V gene's germline CDR1 is SGHVS and CDR2 FQNEAQ. Here the CDR3 DNA reads TGTGCCAGCAGCCAAGGGTTGGGGGCAGAAGAGACCCAGTACTTC. Amino acid sequence: CASSQGLGAEETQYF.

This clone was observed a handful of times. The V and J genes are TRBV18 and TRBJ1-1; D gene uncertain. The CDR3 is 13 residues long. Germline V gives CDR1 KGHSH, CDR2 LQKENI. V gave up 0 bases and J gave up 5 bases, with 7 bases separating them. The CDR3 is CASSPPEPTEAFF. The CDR3, as DNA: TGTGCCAGCTCACCACCGGAACCAACTGAAGCTTTCTTT.

This sequence joins TRBV6-5 and TRBJ2-5; 7 nucleotides agree with TRBD1. The J call may be wrong; the DNA end is better matched by TRBJ2-7. This CDR3 region has 14 residues. Germline CDR1 MNHEY, CDR2 SVGAGI. CDR3 in amino acids: CASSPRQGVYEQYF. The CDR3 coding sequence is TGTGCCAGCAGTCCTCGACAGGGAGTCTACGAGCAGTACTTC.

The rearrangement links TRBV6-5 to TRBJ2-5; 11 bases align to TRBD1. The germline CDR1 and CDR2 sequences are MNHEY and SVGAGI. Germline trimming cut 5 bases from V and 1 base from J; bases unmatched to any gene: 3. This CDR3 region has 15 residues. The CDR3 loop reads CASSPGQGVQETQYF. In DNA form, the CDR3 reads TGTGCCAGCAGTCCGGGACAGGGGGTCCAAGAGACCCAGTACTTC.

In regard to this clone: The same CDR3 can be traced to other DNA sequences in this sample. This chain connects TRBV29-1 to TRBJ2-5; D possibly corresponds to TRBD2 (5 bases). This CDR3 has 13 residues. Germline values: CDR1 SQVTM, CDR2 ANQGSEA. V gave up 6 bases and J gave up 1 base, with 12 bases separating them. The CDR3 here is CSVGLLLQETQYF. DNA for the CDR3: TGCAGCGTAGGACTTCTTCTCCAAGAGACCCAGTACTTC. The full variable domain, completed using reference TRBV29-1 and TRBJ2-5, is SAVISQKPSRDICQRGTSLTIQCQVDSQVTMMFWYRQQPGQSLTLIATANQGSEATYESGFVIDKFPISRPNLTFSTLTVSNMSPEDSSIYLCSVGLLLQETQYFGPGTRLLVL.

The genes are TRBV10-1 and TRBJ2-7; D is unresolved. The V gene's germline CDR1 is WNHNN and CDR2 SYGVQD (reference sequence). This CDR3 has 13 residues. Deletions cut 0 bases from V and 9 bases from J, with 12 bases between. The CDR3 here is CASSESIWSRQYF. Here the CDR3 DNA reads TGCGCCAGCAGTGAGTCGATTTGGTCAAGGCAGTACTTC.

The chain uses TRBV7-2 and TRBJ2-5, with unresolved D. Germline V CDR1 and CDR2: SGHTA, FQGNSA. V shed 1 base and J shed 2 bases, with 11 bases lying between them. The CDR3 has 15 amino acids. CDR3 DNA sequence: TGTGCCAGCAGCTTAGTTTTGGGCAGACAAGAGACCCAGTACTTC. Its protein product is CASSLVLGRQETQYF.

V is TRBV15 and J is TRBJ1-5; D is unresolved. V lost 5 bases to trimming and J lost 5 bases, with 13 bases between them. The CDR3 is 14 amino acids. Germline CDR1 reads LNHNV; CDR2 reads YYDKDF (reference sequence). The CDR3 here is CATSRGSSDQPQHF. The CDR3 nucleotides are TGTGCCACCAGCCGGGGTAGTTCGGATCAGCCCCAGCATTTT.

The gene calls are TRBV5-6 and TRBJ1-2; 7 bases agree with TRBD1. The length of the CDR3 is 17 residues. CDR1 is SGHDT and CDR2 is YYEEEE in the germline V gene. Trimming took 4 bases from V and 4 from J; bases not matched to a gene: 16. This chain's CDR3 is CASSIGGAVKGPYGYTF. The CDR3 DNA reads as TGTGCCAGCAGCATAGGGGGCGCGGTTAAGGGCCCCTATGGCTACACCTTC.

This chain joins TRBV7-3 and TRBJ2-2, with D perhaps assigned TRBD1 or TRBD2 (6 bases each). Germline loops: CDR1 SGHTA, CDR2 FQGTGA. V was cut by 7 bases and J by 0 bases, with 15 bases left in between. The CDR3 is 16 residues long. Here the CDR3 reads CASTLSGAPNTGELFF. The CDR3 DNA is TGTGCCAGCACCCTTTCGGGGGCACCGAACACCGGGGAGCTGTTTTTT.

This chain connects TRBV6-5 to TRBJ1-4, with no clear D. V dropped 5 bases and J dropped 4 bases, with 8 bases sitting between them. Germline V CDR1 and CDR2: MNHEY, SVGAGI. This CDR3 contains 13 residues. CDR3 amino acids: CASSLVHNEKLFF. CDR3 DNA sequence: TGTGCCAGCAGTCTCGTGCATAATGAAAAACTGTTTTTT.

The rearrangement links TRBV7-9 to TRBJ2-3; D may be TRBD2 (6 bases). V was clipped by 5 bases and J by 1 base, with 13 bases between them. CDR3 length: 15 amino acids. The germline gives CDR1 SEHNR, CDR2 FQNEAQ (reference sequence). The CDR3 loop is CASSQGLARTDTQYF. The DNA of the CDR3 is TGTGCCAGCAGCCAGGGACTGGCCCGCACAGATACGCAGTATTTT.

The CDR3 region is CASSFGPTNTEAFF. The CDR3 DNA is TGTGCCAGCAGCTTTGGACCGACGAACACTGAAGCTTTCTTT. The chain uses TRBV7-2 and TRBJ1-1; D is undetermined. Trimming shortened V by 3 bases and J by 1 base, and 9 bases separated the two germline ends. The CDR3 runs to 14 residues. Germline V gene sequence: CDR1 SGHTA, CDR2 FQGNSA.

The rearrangement links TRBV2 to TRBJ2-1, with TRBD2 matching over 8 bases. The germline gives CDR1 SNHLY, CDR2 FYNNEI. The ends lost 8 bases at V and 4 bases at J; junction bases unmatched: 7. This CDR3 comprises 14 residues. The CDR3 loop reads CASGGASGYNEQFF. The CDR3 region has the DNA TGTGCCAGCGGAGGAGCTAGCGGGTACAATGAGCAGTTCTTC.

The gene calls are TRBV4-3 and TRBJ2-1, with D perhaps assigned TRBD1 or TRBD2 (6 bases each). Germline CDR1 is LGHNA and CDR2 is YSLEER. The CDR3 has 19 amino acids. The V end lost 5 bases, the J end lost 3 bases, and 26 bases lay between the germline ends. CDR3 region: CASSSEPSPQGGYYNEQFF. CDR3 coding DNA: TGCGCCAGCAGCTCAGAACCGAGCCCACAGGGAGGTTACTACAATGAGCAGTTCTTC.

V and J are TRBV18 and TRBJ2-4, with D possibly TRBD2 on 5 matching bases. Germline V gene sequence: CDR1 KGHSH, CDR2 LQKENI. CDR3 size: 15 residues. V was cut by 3 bases and J by 0 bases, with 9 bases left in between. The CDR3 is CASSPSREAKNIQYF. CDR3 sequence (DNA): TGTGCCAGCTCACCTTCTCGGGAAGCCAAAAACATTCAGTACTTC.

This clone was observed a single time. CDR3 sequence: CASSPWSGSSGNTIYF. Here the CDR3 DNA reads TGTGCCAGCTCACCATGGAGCGGGAGCTCTGGAAACACCATATATTTT. The chain recombines TRBV18 with TRBJ1-3; D is unclear. This CDR3 spans 16 amino acids. Germline V gene lookup returns CDR1 KGHSH and CDR2 LQKENI. V lost 2 bases and J 0 bases, leaving 11 bases between the germline ends. The whole variable domain, remainder taken from reference TRBV18 and TRBJ1-3, is NAGVMQNPRHLVRRRGQEARLRCSPMKGHSHVYWYRQLPEEGLKFMVYLQKENIIDESGMPKERFSAEFPKEGPSILRIQQVVRGDSAAYFCASSPWSGSSGNTIYFGEGSWLTVV.